This entry is about one TCR beta chain. The sample belongs to a study of regulatory T cells in long-lasting Graves disease. Libraries of TCR beta came from iRepertoire HTBI primers plus Arm-PCR of CDR3 regions. One entry per CDR3 protein results from TCRdb running MiXCR on the multiplex PCR reads. Of a few hundred thousand distinct CDR3 sequences listed, 16% are singletons. V was clipped by 4 bases and J by 6 bases; unmatched bases: 8. The CDR3 spans 15 residues. Germline CDR1 and CDR2: SQVTM and ANQGSEA. Stated time point: newly diagnosed GD, antithyroid drugs for less than 3 months. TCR sequences were obtained from RNA taken from PBMCs. These data also featured in a second study, about T cells in Graves' hyperthyroidism and ophthalmopathy.

This sequence was found in a young woman with Graves disease. This chain links TRBV29-1 with TRBJ2-3; 12 bases are shared with TRBD2. Sequenced here: peripheral blood mononuclear cells (PBMCs), sampled at new diagnosis, from a patient treated with antithyroid drugs. The chain's CDR3 is CSVVTSGRTADTQYF. The CDR3 DNA follows: TGCAGCGTTGTGACTAGCGGGAGAACCGCGGATACGCAGTATTTT.